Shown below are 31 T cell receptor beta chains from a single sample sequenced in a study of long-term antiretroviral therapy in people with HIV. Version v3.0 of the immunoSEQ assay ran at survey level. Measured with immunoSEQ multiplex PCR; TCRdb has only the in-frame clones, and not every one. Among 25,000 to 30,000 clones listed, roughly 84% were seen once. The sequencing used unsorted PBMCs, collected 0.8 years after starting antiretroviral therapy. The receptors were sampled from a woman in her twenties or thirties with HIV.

CDR3 nucleotides: TGTGCCAGCGAGGAGGGAGGGACTGAAGCTTTCTTT. It codes for CASEEGGTEAFF. This chain uses TRBV5-6 with TRBJ1-1; D not certain. Trimming took 7 bases from V and 5 from J, leaving 12 bases between them. CDR1 SGHDT and CDR2 YYEEEE come from the germline V gene. The CDR3 consists of 12 residues. Filled out from reference TRBV5-6 and TRBJ1-1, the complete variable domain reads DAGVTQSPTHLIKTRGQQVTLRCSPKSGHDTVSWYQQALGQGPQFIFQYYEEEERQRGNFPDRFSGHQFPNYSSELNVNALLLGDSALYLCASEEGGTEAFFGQGTRLTVV.

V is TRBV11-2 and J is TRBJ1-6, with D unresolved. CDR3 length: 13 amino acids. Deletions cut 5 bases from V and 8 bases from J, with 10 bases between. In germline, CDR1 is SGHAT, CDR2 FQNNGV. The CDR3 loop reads CASSHGDDSPLHF. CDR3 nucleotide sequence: TGTGCCAGCAGCCACGGAGATGATTCACCCCTCCACTTT.

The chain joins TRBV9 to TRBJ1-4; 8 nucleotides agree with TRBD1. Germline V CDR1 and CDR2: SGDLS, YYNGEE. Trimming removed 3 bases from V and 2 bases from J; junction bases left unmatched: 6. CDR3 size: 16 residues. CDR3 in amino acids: CASSAQGGGTNEKLFF. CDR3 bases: TGTGCCAGCAGCGCACAGGGGGGTGGTACTAATGAAAAACTGTTTTTT.

DNA of the CDR3: TGCGCCAGCAGCCGTGTACAGGGTCAGCCCCAGCATTTT. Its translation is CASSRVQGQPQHF. The chain employs TRBV4-1 and TRBJ1-5, with a possible D match to TRBD1 (6 bases). Looked up from germline, CDR1 is MGHRA and CDR2 is YSYEKL. Trimming stripped 4 bases from V and 6 bases from J, with 10 bases between. The CDR3 sequence is 13 residues long.

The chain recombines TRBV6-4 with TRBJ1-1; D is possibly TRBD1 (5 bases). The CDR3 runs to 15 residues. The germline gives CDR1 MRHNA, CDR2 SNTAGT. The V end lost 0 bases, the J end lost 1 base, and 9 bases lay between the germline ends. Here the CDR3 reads CASSDSWGGNTEAFF. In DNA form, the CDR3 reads TGTGCCAGCAGTGACTCTTGGGGGGGGAACACTGAAGCTTTCTTT.

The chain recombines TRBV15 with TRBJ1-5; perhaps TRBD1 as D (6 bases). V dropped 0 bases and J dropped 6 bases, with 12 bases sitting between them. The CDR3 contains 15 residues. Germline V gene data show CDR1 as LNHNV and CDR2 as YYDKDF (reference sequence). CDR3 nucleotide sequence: TGTGCCACCAGCAGAGATGCAGGGGACGGTCAGCCCCAGCATTTT. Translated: CATSRDAGDGQPQHF.

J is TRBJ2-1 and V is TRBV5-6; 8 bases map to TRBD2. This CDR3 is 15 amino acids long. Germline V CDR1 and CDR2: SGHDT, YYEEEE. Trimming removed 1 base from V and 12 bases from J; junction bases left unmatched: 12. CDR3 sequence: CASSLWGFGAGGQFF. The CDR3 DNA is TGTGCCAGCAGCTTGTGGGGATTCGGCGCGGGGGGGCAGTTCTTC.

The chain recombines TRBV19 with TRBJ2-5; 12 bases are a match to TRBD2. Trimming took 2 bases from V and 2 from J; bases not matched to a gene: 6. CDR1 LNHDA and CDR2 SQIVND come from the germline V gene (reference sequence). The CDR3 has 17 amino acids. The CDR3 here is CASSILASGGAQETQYF. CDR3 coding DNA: TGTGCCAGTAGTATATTAGCTAGCGGGGGGGCGCAAGAGACCCAGTACTTC.

CDR3 nucleotides: TGTGCCACCAGCAGCCTGGGGGGGCAGGGAAGGTCGCAGGAGACCCAGTACTTC. It is translated as CATSSLGGQGRSQETQYF. The V and J genes are TRBV15 and TRBJ2-5; a possible D gene is TRBD2 (7 bases). Germline-derived CDR1 and CDR2 are LNHNV and YYDKDF (reference sequence). The CDR3 has 18 residues. V was cut by 3 bases and J by 5 bases, with 25 bases left in between.

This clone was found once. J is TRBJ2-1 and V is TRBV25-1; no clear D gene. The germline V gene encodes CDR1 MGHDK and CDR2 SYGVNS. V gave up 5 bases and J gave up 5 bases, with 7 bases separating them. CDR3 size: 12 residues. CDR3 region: CASSSGHNEQFF. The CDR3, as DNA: TGTGCCAGCAGTAGTGGGCACAATGAGCAGTTCTTC. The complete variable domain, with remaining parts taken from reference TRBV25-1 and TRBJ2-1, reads EADIYQTPRYLVIGTGKKITLECSQTMGHDKMYWYQQDPGMELHLIHYSYGVNSTEKGDLSSESTVSRIRTEHFPLTLESARPSHTSQYLCASSSGHNEQFFGPGTRLTVL.

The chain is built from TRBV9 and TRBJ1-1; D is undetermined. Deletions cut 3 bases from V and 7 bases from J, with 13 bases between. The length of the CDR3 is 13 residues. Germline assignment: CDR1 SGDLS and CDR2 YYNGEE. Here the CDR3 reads CASSGISGNEAFF. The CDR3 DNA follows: TGTGCCAGCAGCGGTATCAGCGGTAATGAAGCTTTCTTT.

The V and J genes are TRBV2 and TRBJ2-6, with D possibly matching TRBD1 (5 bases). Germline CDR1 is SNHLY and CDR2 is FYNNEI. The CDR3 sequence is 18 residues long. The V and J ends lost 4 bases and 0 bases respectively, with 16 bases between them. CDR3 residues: CASSVLGAGASGANVLTF. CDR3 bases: TGTGCCAGCAGTGTTTTAGGTGCTGGGGCCTCTGGGGCCAACGTCCTGACTTTC.

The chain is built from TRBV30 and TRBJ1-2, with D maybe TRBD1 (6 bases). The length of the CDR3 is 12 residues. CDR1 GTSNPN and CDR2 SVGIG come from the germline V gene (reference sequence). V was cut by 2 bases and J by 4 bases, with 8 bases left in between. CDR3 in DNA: TGTGCCTGGAGTTCAGGGGTCTATGGCTACACCTTC. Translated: CAWSSGVYGYTF.

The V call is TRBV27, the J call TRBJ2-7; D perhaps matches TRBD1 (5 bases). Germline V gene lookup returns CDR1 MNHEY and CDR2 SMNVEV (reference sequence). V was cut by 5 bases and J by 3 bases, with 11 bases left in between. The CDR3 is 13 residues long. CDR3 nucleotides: TGTGCCAGCAGTCTCGGACATATCTACGAGCAGTACTTC. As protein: CASSLGHIYEQYF.

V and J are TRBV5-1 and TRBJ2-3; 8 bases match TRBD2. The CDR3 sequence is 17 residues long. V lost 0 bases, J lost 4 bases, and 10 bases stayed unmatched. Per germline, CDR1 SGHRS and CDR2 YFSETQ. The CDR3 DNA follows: TGCGCCAGCAGCTTGGCGGGGGGGCCGAATAGGGCAGATACGCAGTATTTT. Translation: CASSLAGGPNRADTQYF. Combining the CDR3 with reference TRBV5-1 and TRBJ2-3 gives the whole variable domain KAGVTQTPRYLIKTRGQQVTLSCSPISGHRSVSWYQQTPGQGLQFLFEYFSETQRNKGNFPGRFSGRQFSNSRSEMNVSTLELGDSALYLCASSLAGGPNRADTQYFGPGTRLTVL.

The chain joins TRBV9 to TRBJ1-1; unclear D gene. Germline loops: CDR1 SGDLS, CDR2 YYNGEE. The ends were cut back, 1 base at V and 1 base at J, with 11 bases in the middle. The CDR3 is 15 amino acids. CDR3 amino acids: CASSVWEDPNTEAFF. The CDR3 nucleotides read TGTGCCAGCAGCGTATGGGAGGACCCGAACACTGAAGCTTTCTTT.

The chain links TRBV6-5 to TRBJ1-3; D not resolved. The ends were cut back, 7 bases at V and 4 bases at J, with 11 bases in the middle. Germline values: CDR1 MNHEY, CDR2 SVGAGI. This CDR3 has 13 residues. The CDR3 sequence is CASKEGVGNTIYF. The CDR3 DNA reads TGTGCCAGCAAAGAAGGAGTGGGAAACACCATATATTTT.

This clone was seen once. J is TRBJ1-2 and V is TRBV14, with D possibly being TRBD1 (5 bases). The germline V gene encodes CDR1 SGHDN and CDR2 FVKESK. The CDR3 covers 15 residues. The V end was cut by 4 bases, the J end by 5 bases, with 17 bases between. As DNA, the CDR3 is TGTGCCAGCAGCCGGAATCAGGGATTCGGGTATGGCTACACCTTC. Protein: CASSRNQGFGYGYTF.

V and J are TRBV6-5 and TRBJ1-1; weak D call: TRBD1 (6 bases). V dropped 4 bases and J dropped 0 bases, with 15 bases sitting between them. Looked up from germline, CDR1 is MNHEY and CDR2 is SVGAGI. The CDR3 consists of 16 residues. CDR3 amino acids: CASSSPRGGLNTEAFF. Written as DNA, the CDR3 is TGTGCCAGCAGTTCGCCCCGGGGGGGCCTGAACACTGAAGCTTTCTTT.

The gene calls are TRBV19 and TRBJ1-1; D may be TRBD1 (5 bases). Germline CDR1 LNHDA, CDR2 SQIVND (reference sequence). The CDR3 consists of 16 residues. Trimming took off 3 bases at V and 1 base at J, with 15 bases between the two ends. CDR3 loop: CASSMGQGNWNTEAFF. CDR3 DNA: TGTGCCAGTAGTATGGGGCAGGGTAACTGGAACACTGAAGCTTTCTTT.

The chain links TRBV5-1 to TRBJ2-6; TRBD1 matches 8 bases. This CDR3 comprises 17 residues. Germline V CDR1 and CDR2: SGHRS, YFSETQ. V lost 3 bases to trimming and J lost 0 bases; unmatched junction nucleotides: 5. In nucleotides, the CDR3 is TGCGCCAGCAGCTCCAGGGGGCCGAGCTCTGGGGCCAACGTCCTGACTTTC. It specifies CASSSRGPSSGANVLTF.

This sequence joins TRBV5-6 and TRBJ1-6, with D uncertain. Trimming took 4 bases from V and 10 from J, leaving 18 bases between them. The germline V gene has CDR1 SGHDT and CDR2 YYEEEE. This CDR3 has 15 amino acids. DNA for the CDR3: TGTGCCAGCAGCGGCCCTTTGGGCCGGGAATCACCCCTCCACTTT. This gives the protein CASSGPLGRESPLHF.

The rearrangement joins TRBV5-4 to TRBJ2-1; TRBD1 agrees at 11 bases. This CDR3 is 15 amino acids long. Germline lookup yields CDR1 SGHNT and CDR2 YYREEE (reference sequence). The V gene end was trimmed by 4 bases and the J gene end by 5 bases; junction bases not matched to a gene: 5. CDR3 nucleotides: TGTGCCAGCAGCCCGGGACAGGGGGTGGACAATGAGCAGTTCTTC. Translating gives CASSPGQGVDNEQFF.

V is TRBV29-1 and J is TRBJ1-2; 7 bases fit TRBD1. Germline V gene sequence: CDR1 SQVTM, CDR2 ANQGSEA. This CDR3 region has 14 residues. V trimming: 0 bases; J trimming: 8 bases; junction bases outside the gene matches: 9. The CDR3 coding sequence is TGCAGCGTTGAAGAGACGAAGGGGGCGCGGGGCTACACCTTC. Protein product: CSVEETKGARGYTF.

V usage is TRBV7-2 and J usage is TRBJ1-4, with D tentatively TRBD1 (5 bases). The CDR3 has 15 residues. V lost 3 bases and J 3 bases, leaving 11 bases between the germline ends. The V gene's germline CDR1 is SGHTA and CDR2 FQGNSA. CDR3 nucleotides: TGTGCCAGCAGCTTCGAGGGGAGGGCTAATGAAAAACTGTTTTTT. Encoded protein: CASSFEGRANEKLFF.

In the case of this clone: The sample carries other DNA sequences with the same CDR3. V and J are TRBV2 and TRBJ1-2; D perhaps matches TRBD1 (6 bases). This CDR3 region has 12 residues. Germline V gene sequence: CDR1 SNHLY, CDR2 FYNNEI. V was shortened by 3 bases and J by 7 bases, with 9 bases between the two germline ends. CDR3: CASSDRGSGYTF. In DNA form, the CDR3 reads TGTGCCAGCAGTGACAGGGGTTCTGGCTACACCTTC.

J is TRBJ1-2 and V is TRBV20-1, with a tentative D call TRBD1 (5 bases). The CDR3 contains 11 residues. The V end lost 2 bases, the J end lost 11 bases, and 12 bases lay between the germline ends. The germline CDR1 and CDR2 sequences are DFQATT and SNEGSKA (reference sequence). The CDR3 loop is CSARRPGGYTF. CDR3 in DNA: TGCAGTGCTAGACGCCCGGGGGGGTACACCTTC.

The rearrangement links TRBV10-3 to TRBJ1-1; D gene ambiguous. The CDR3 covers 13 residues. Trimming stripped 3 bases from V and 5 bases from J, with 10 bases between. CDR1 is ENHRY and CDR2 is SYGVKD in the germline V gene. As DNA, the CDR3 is TGTGCCATCAGTGACTCAGGCGGAACTGAAGCTTTCTTT. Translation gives CAISDSGGTEAFF.

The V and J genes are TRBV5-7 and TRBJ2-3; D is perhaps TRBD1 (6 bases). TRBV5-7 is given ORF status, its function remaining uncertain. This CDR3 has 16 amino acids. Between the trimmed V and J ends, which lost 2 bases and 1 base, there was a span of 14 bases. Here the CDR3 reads CASSLPPGVCTDTQYF. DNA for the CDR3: TGTGCCAGCAGCTTACCTCCAGGGGTTTGCACAGATACGCAGTATTTT.

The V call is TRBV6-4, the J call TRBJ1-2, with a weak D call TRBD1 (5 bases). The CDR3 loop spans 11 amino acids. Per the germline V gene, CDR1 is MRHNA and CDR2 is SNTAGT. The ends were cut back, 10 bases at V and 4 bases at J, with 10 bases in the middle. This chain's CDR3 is CATSGGYGYTF. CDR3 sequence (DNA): TGTGCCACCAGCGGGGGCTATGGCTACACCTTC.

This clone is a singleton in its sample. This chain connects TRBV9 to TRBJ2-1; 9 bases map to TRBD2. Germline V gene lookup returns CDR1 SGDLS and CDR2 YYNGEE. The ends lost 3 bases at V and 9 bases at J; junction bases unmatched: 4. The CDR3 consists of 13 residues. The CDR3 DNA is TGTGCCAGCAGCGGGCTAGCGGGGACTGAGCAGTTCTTC. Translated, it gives CASSGLAGTEQFF.